These 24 T cell receptor beta chains originate from one sample sequenced in a study of T cell repertoires in cytomegalovirus infection. TCRdb called the reads again in MiXCR, with one record for every CDR3 protein. The table lists about 920,000 distinct CDR3 sequences, roughly 31% of them singletons. These receptors' targets are unknown. The sequenced sample was cultured CD8+ T cells from PBMCs, obtained from culture after CMV antigen stimulation. Receptors originate from a human donor in good health (CMV status not recorded). Some clones in this sample may be carry-over from other donors' samples.

This chain uses TRBV7-6 with TRBJ2-3, with 7 positions matching TRBD1. V shed 4 bases, J shed 9 bases, and the junction held 7 bases outside the gene matches. Germline V gene sequence: CDR1 SGHVS, CDR2 FNYEAQ. This CDR3 is built from 13 residues. CDR3: CASSSLRTGTQYF. DNA for the CDR3: TGTGCCAGCAGCTCCCTGCGGACAGGCACGCAGTATTTT.

This clonotype was counted at least ten times. V and J are TRBV7-6 and TRBJ1-1, with a weak D call TRBD1 (6 bases). The germline gives CDR1 SGHVS, CDR2 FNYEAQ. Trimming pared 7 bases from V and 1 base from J, leaving 16 bases between. The CDR3 contains 15 residues. CDR3 nucleotides: TGTGCCAGCACCCTCAGGGGAGATGGGAACACTGAAGCTTTCTTT. It is translated as CASTLRGDGNTEAFF.

The CDR3 nucleotides read TGTGCCAGCAGTTACTCGAGGGCAAGCGGGGGGGTCCCGCCGAAAAACATTCAGTACTTC. It specifies CASSYSRASGGVPPKNIQYF. V gene TRBV6-6 combines with J gene TRBJ2-4; the match to TRBD2 covers 10 bases. Germline V gene lookup returns CDR1 MNHNY and CDR2 SVGAGI (reference sequence). There are 20 residues in the CDR3. With V trimmed by 0 bases and J by 4 bases, 15 bases remained unmatched.

This clonotype has a count of ten or more. The gene calls are TRBV4-1 and TRBJ1-2; no clear D gene. Per germline, CDR1 MGHRA and CDR2 YSYEKL. Trimming removed 0 bases at V and 4 bases at J, with 6 bases between. This CDR3 has 13 residues. The CDR3 sequence is CASSQELLYGYTF. Written as DNA, the CDR3 is TGCGCCAGCAGCCAAGAGCTACTCTATGGCTACACCTTC.

The gene calls are TRBV6-1 and TRBJ1-2; D not certain. V shed 7 bases and J shed 4 bases, with 25 bases lying between them. The CDR3 has 17 residues. CDR1 is MNHNS, CDR2 SASEGT, per germline. In nucleotides, the CDR3 is TGTGCCAGCATTCGGAACCAAGGAGCAGATCTCGGCTATGGCTACACCTTC. It encodes CASIRNQGADLGYGYTF.

This clonotype was seen a few times. This chain joins TRBV25-1 and TRBJ2-7; D possibly uses TRBD1 or TRBD2 (6 bases each). The CDR3 length is 13 residues. V lost 5 bases, J lost 5 bases, and 13 bases lay in between. Germline CDR1 reads MGHDK; CDR2 reads SYGVNS. The CDR3 is CASSKGGWDEQYV. Here the CDR3 DNA reads TGTGCCAGCAGTAAGGGGGGCTGGGACGAGCAGTACGTC.

The chain employs TRBV9 and TRBJ2-1; 8 bases fit TRBD1. After removal of 6 bases from V and 6 bases from J, the junction contained 11 bases not matched to a gene. The CDR3 runs to 15 residues. Germline V gene sequence: CDR1 SGDLS, CDR2 YYNGEE. As DNA, the CDR3 is TGTGCCAGCAACCCCGGGACAGGTGCTCTCAATGAGCAGTTCTTC. This gives the protein CASNPGTGALNEQFF.

There are many counts of this clonotype. The chain joins TRBV12-3 or TRBV12-4 to TRBJ1-3; TRBD1 matches 7 bases. CDR3 length: 15 amino acids. V gave up 3 bases and J gave up 0 bases; unmatched junction bases: 2. This CDR3 reads CASSLTGHSGNTIYF. In DNA, the CDR3 is TGTGCCAGCAGTTTGACAGGGCACTCTGGAAACACCATATATTTT.

There are a few counts of this clonotype. The CDR3 spells CASSSFSDVWDTQETQYF. The CDR3 DNA sequence: TGTGCCAGCAGTTCTTTCTCCGACGTGTGGGACACCCAAGAGACCCAGTACTTC. V and J are TRBV6-2 or TRBV6-3 and TRBJ2-5, with D perhaps TRBD1 (6 bases). With 4 bases removed from V and 1 base from J, the gap between germline ends came to 22 bases. Looked up from germline, CDR1 is MNHEY and CDR2 is SVGEGT. This CDR3 region has 18 residues.

The chain joins TRBV7-2 to TRBJ2-7, with a tentative D call TRBD2 (7 bases). The CDR3 length is 16 residues. Trimming took off 1 base at V and 3 bases at J, with 16 bases between the two ends. Germline V gene sequence: CDR1 SGHTA, CDR2 FQGNSA. The CDR3 coding sequence is TGTGCCAGCAGCTTAGGTGGGGGGGGCTCCAGCTACGAGCAGTACGTC. Translating gives CASSLGGGGSSYEQYV.

The chain employs TRBV19 and TRBJ1-1; 10 bases are shared with TRBD1. J gave up 6 bases and V 6 bases, and 10 bases lay outside the gene matches. CDR1 is LNHDA and CDR2 is SQIVND in the germline V gene (reference sequence). The CDR3 extends over 15 amino acids. This chain's CDR3 is CASRGDRGSPPEAFF. CDR3 nucleotide sequence: TGTGCCAGTAGGGGGGACAGGGGATCCCCCCCTGAAGCTTTCTTT.

There are a few counts of this clonotype. The rearrangement joins TRBV12-5 to TRBJ2-5; 8 nucleotides align to TRBD1. V gave up 6 bases and J gave up 2 bases; unmatched junction bases: 5. CDR1 and CDR2 (germline): LGHNT, FRNRAP. The CDR3 spans 14 residues. The CDR3 here is CASGRTGRQETQYF. CDR3 nucleotides: TGTGCTAGTGGACGGACAGGGCGTCAAGAGACCCAGTACTTC.

The chain links TRBV2 to TRBJ1-2, with D perhaps matching TRBD1 (5 bases). The CDR3 is 12 residues long. Trimming cost V 7 bases and J 4 bases, with 10 bases left between them. CDR1 is SNHLY and CDR2 is FYNNEI in the germline V gene. Here the CDR3 DNA reads TGTGCCAGCACCGGGGGAGGCTATGGCTACACCTTC. This codes for CASTGGGYGYTF.

This rearrangement joins TRBV2 to TRBJ2-7; the D gene is possibly TRBD2 (6 bases). CDR1 and CDR2 from the germline V gene are SNHLY and FYNNEI. V was cut by 7 bases and J by 7 bases, with 8 bases left in between. The CDR3 is 10 amino acids. This CDR3 reads CASTRGEQYV. The DNA of the CDR3 is TGTGCCAGCACACGGGGGGAGCAGTACGTC.

The chain joins TRBV27 to TRBJ1-2; TRBD1 matches 10 bases. Germline V gives CDR1 MNHEY, CDR2 SMNVEV (reference sequence). CDR3 length: 15 residues. V was pared by 3 bases and J by 5 bases, with 6 bases of the junction left unmatched. The CDR3 reads CASSFGQGGRYGYTF. The CDR3 coding sequence is TGTGCCAGCAGTTTCGGACAGGGGGGCCGTTATGGCTACACCTTC.

On this clonotype itself: Germline is not matched at one junction end, which may reflect a read error. The chain recombines TRBV6-4 with TRBJ2-1; TRBD2 is a possible D gene (5 bases). This CDR3 comprises 15 residues. Per the germline V gene, CDR1 is MRHNA and CDR2 is SNTAGT. CDR3 sequence: CASRSTLAPYNKQFF. Written as DNA, the CDR3 is TGTGCCTCACGGTCGACCCTAGCTCCCTACAATAAGCAGTTCTTC.

Ten or more counts support this clonotype. The chain has TRBV7-6 and TRBJ2-1; the D is unclear. Trimming left V 3 bases short and J 2 bases short, with 5 bases between. The CDR3 has 13 residues. CDR1 and CDR2 (germline): SGHVS, FNYEAQ. The CDR3 DNA is TGTGCCAGCAGCTTTCGAACCTACAATGAGCAGTTCTTC. This encodes CASSFRTYNEQFF.

Note on this clonotype: One end of the junction varies from germline; a read error may be responsible. This chain connects TRBV15 to TRBJ2-4; perhaps TRBD2 as D (5 bases). There are 19 residues in the CDR3. Germline CDR1 is LNHNV and CDR2 is YYDKDF (reference sequence). The CDR3 reads CVTSRDLRVQSETKNIQYF. CDR3 in DNA: TGTGTCACCAGCAGAGATTTGAGGGTCCAGTCGGAAACCAAAAACATTCAGTACTTC.

Concerning this clonotype: The junction departs from the called germline gene at one end, perhaps through a read error. The chain joins TRBV12-3 or TRBV12-4 to TRBJ1-1; D is uncertain. This CDR3 spans 16 amino acids. The CDR3 sequence: CANSLMVGTMNTEAFF. For the CDR3, the DNA is TGTGCCAACAGTTTAATGGTGGGAACCATGAACACTGAAGCTTTCTTT.

This clonotype was picked up a small number of times. The chain uses TRBV6-1 and TRBJ2-3, with TRBD2 identical over 8 bases. CDR1 and CDR2 from the germline V gene are MNHNS and SASEGT. V lost 5 bases to trimming and J lost 2 bases; unmatched junction nucleotides: 6. The CDR3 runs 15 residues. CDR3 loop: CASSYWRGATDTQYF. As DNA, the CDR3 is TGTGCCAGCAGTTATTGGCGGGGGGCCACAGATACGCAGTATTTT.

This clonotype was found a few times. The gene calls are TRBV6-1 and TRBJ1-2; TRBD1 matches at 8 bases. Trimming took 10 bases from V and 5 from J; bases not matched to a gene: 6. The CDR3 has 12 amino acids. CDR1 and CDR2 (germline): MNHNS, SASEGT. Written as DNA, the CDR3 is TGTGCCACCGAGACAGGGGTTTATGGCTACACCTTC. Translated: CATETGVYGYTF.

The rearrangement links TRBV20-1 to TRBJ2-2, with TRBD1 as a possible D gene (5 bases). Looked up from germline, CDR1 is DFQATT and CDR2 is SNEGSKA (reference sequence). The ends were cut back, 3 bases at V and 0 bases at J, with 14 bases in the middle. The CDR3 is 16 amino acids. The CDR3 DNA follows: TGCAGTGCTAGGCCCAACAGGTTTCCGAACACCGGGGAGCTGTTTTTT. Translated: CSARPNRFPNTGELFF.

CDR3 DNA sequence: TGTGCCAGCAGCTTGACGCCTGGGTACGAGCAGTACTTC. This encodes CASSLTPGYEQYF. The chain has TRBV7-6 and TRBJ2-7; D gene uncertain. CDR1 and CDR2 (germline): SGHVS, FNYEAQ. The germline V and J ends were trimmed by 3 bases and 4 bases, with 10 bases remaining between them. The CDR3 runs to 13 residues.

A few counts support this clonotype. CDR3 region: CASSYSSVYEQYV. CDR3 sequence (DNA): TGTGCCAGCAGTTACTCGTCGGTCTACGAGCAGTACGTC. This rearrangement joins TRBV6-2 or TRBV6-3 to TRBJ2-7; D is unclear. Germline-derived CDR1 and CDR2 are MNHEY and SVGEGT. The CDR3 has 13 residues. V lost 0 bases to trimming and J lost 3 bases, with 6 bases between them.